The 22 T cell receptor beta chains below come from one sample, sequenced in a study of blood T cell repertoires in COVID-19. Clones were sequenced by immunoSEQ multiplex PCR, and TCRdb holds only the in-frame ones, with some missing. The repertoire holds some 210,000 clones, about 88% seen once, with roughly 6.2% in the top ten. The sequenced sample was peripheral blood. These receptors were taken from a woman aged 40 to 49 who had recovered from COVID-19.

This clone occurred once. The chain couples TRBV20-1 to TRBJ2-1; 10 bases line up with TRBD2. The V segment lost 3 bases and the J segment 10 bases; nucleotides outside the gene matches: 12. The CDR3 covers 15 residues. CDR1 is DFQATT, CDR2 SNEGSKA, per germline (reference sequence). The CDR3 bases are TGCAGTGCTAGTGGGTCTAGCGGGAGTATTGGGGAGCAGTTCTTC. Amino acids: CSASGSSGSIGEQFF.

This clone was detected a few times. The chain combines TRBV19 with TRBJ2-1; 7 positions match TRBD2. V trimming: 1 base; J trimming: 4 bases; junction bases outside the gene matches: 10. This CDR3 is built from 17 residues. Germline V gene lookup returns CDR1 LNHDA and CDR2 SQIVND (reference sequence). CDR3 sequence: CASSIAHGDYLYNEQFF. In nucleotides, the CDR3 is TGTGCCAGTAGTATAGCCCACGGGGACTATCTGTACAATGAGCAGTTCTTC.

V usage is TRBV5-4 and J usage is TRBJ2-1; 11 nucleotides agree with TRBD2. Germline V gene data show CDR1 as SGHNT and CDR2 as YYREEE (reference sequence). The CDR3 is 15 residues long. V trimming: 3 bases; J trimming: 7 bases; junction bases outside the gene matches: 6. The chain's CDR3 is CASSSRLAGINEQFF. CDR3 DNA: TGTGCCAGCAGCTCCCGACTAGCGGGGATTAATGAGCAGTTCTTC.

In its sample, this clone was seen once. The V gene is TRBV3-1 (or the pseudogene TRBV3-2), the J gene TRBJ1-1, with a possible D match to TRBD1 (6 bases). Trimming removed 0 bases from V and 5 bases from J, with 10 bases in between. From germline, CDR1 is LGHDT and CDR2 YNNKEL (reference sequence). The CDR3 consists of 14 residues. The CDR3, as DNA: TGTGCCAGCAGCCAAGACTGGGGGCGGACTGAAGCTTTCTTT. Protein: CASSQDWGRTEAFF.

In this sample, this clone turned up a few times. The chain employs TRBV4-2 and TRBJ2-1; TRBD2 agrees at 9 bases. Germline-derived CDR1 and CDR2 are LGHNA and YNFKEQ. V shed 0 bases, J shed 7 bases, and the junction held 13 bases outside the gene matches. The CDR3 is 18 residues long. CDR3 in DNA: TGTGCCAGCAGCCAAGATCTGGCGGGAGGGCCGATTTCAAATGAGCAGTTCTTC. This gives the protein CASSQDLAGGPISNEQFF.

This rearrangement joins TRBV18 to TRBJ2-1; D is possibly TRBD1 (5 bases). V lost 0 bases and J lost 2, with 14 bases in between. This CDR3 is built from 17 residues. Germline-derived CDR1 and CDR2 are KGHSH and LQKENI. Written as DNA, the CDR3 is TGTGCCAGCTCACCACCTGGGGCGATGGCTCCCTACAATGAGCAGTTCTTC. Protein: CASSPPGAMAPYNEQFF.

The V and J genes are TRBV3-1 (or the pseudogene TRBV3-2) and TRBJ1-1, with 8 bases aligning to TRBD1. The CDR3 contains 19 residues. Germline lookup yields CDR1 LGHDT and CDR2 YNNKEL (reference sequence). V lost 3 bases and J lost 1; bases outside the gene matches: 16. CDR3 sequence (DNA): TGTGCCAGCAGCCACTTCTACCTCCTCGGACAGGGCGAGAACACTGAAGCTTTCTTT. It encodes CASSHFYLLGQGENTEAFF.

The chain uses TRBV7-8 and TRBJ2-7, with 7 nucleotides matching TRBD1. J gave up 2 bases and V 8 bases, and 12 bases lay outside the gene matches. The germline V gene has CDR1 SGHVS and CDR2 FQNEAQ. The CDR3 has 15 amino acids. The CDR3 bases are TGTGCCAGCCGAAGCGGAACAGGGGACCCCTACGAGCAGTACTTC. Its protein product is CASRSGTGDPYEQYF.

CDR3 in amino acids: CASSQSISQNQETQYF. The CDR3 DNA follows: TGCGCCAGCAGCCAATCAATAAGTCAGAATCAAGAGACCCAGTACTTC. The chain combines TRBV4-1 with TRBJ2-5; no clear D. V shed 2 bases and J shed 2 bases, with 15 bases lying between them. CDR1 is MGHRA and CDR2 is YSYEKL in the germline V gene. The CDR3 has 16 amino acids.

This clone was counted between two and nine times. The rearrangement uses TRBV4-2 and TRBJ2-1; 12 bases line up with TRBD2. V trimming: 1 base; J trimming: 2 bases; junction bases outside the gene matches: 3. This CDR3 comprises 17 residues. Germline V lookup: CDR1 LGHNA, CDR2 YNFKEQ. CDR3 bases: TGTGCCAGCAGCCAAGTTCTAGCGGGAGGGCCCTACAATGAGCAGTTCTTC. Translated, it gives CASSQVLAGGPYNEQFF.

This rearrangement joins TRBV3-1 (or the pseudogene TRBV3-2) to TRBJ2-3; 12 bases align to TRBD2. Trimming at V came to 4 bases and at J to 5 bases, leaving 7 bases not matched to a gene. Germline-derived CDR1 and CDR2 are LGHDT and YNNKEL (reference sequence). CDR3 length: 16 amino acids. CDR3 sequence (DNA): TGTGCCAGCAGCCCTCTAGCGGGAGGGCCGAGAGATACGCAGTATTTT. Translated: CASSPLAGGPRDTQYF.

CDR3 sequence: CASSSGLAGYEQYF. CDR3 bases: TGCGCCAGCAGCTCTGGACTAGCGGGCTACGAGCAGTACTTC. V usage is TRBV5-1 and J usage is TRBJ2-7; 11 bases are a match to TRBD2. CDR1 SGHRS and CDR2 YFSETQ come from the germline V gene. The junction had 2 bases not matched to a gene; V was cut back by 3 bases and J by 3 bases. CDR3 length equals 14 residues.

This sequence joins TRBV18 and TRBJ1-1; TRBD1 matches 9 bases. CDR1 and CDR2 (germline): KGHSH, LQKENI. With V trimmed by 3 bases and J by 1 base, 9 bases remained unmatched. CDR3 length: 17 amino acids. In nucleotides, the CDR3 is TGTGCCAGCTCACCCTTACAGGGGGCGATCCGGAACACTGAAGCTTTCTTT. Its translation: CASSPLQGAIRNTEAFF.

The V call is TRBV5-1, the J call TRBJ2-7; D gene unclear. V lost 0 bases and J lost 2, with 6 bases in between. The length of the CDR3 is 13 residues. Germline V lookup: CDR1 SGHRS, CDR2 YFSETQ. CDR3 DNA: TGCGCCAGCAGCTTGGCACAGACCTACGAGCAGTACTTC. It translates to CASSLAQTYEQYF.

V is TRBV11-2 and J is TRBJ2-1, with 9 bases identical to TRBD2. CDR1 and CDR2 from the germline V gene are SGHAT and FQNNGV. The CDR3 has 17 residues. Trimming took 7 bases from V and 2 from J; bases not matched to a gene: 12. The CDR3 region is CASTLSLASGTYNEQFF. The CDR3 DNA reads TGTGCCAGCACCCTCTCCCTGGCTAGCGGGACCTACAATGAGCAGTTCTTC.

V usage is TRBV7-2 and J usage is TRBJ1-4; 7 bases align to TRBD1. The CDR3 length is 14 residues. Germline CDR1 and CDR2: SGHTA and FQGNSA. The V and J ends lost 5 bases and 5 bases, in that order; junction bases with no gene match: 5. The DNA of the CDR3 is TGTGCCAGCAGCGTCAGGGGGTGGAATGAAAAACTGTTTTTT. Amino acid sequence: CASSVRGWNEKLFF.

This clone appeared once. This chain joins TRBV7-2 and TRBJ2-4; 7 nucleotides align to TRBD2. There are 16 residues in the CDR3. Germline V CDR1 and CDR2: SGHTA, FQGNSA. J lost 4 bases, V lost 2 bases, and 8 bases had no gene match. The CDR3 region is CASSLRLAVTKNIQYF. The CDR3 region has the DNA TGTGCCAGCAGCTTAAGGCTAGCGGTGACGAAAAACATTCAGTACTTC.

The chain links TRBV19 to TRBJ1-6; a weak D match, TRBD1 (5 bases). This CDR3 comprises 17 residues. Trimming left V 4 bases short and J 9 bases short, with 22 bases between. The V gene's germline CDR1 is LNHDA and CDR2 SQIVND (reference sequence). The CDR3 region has the DNA TGTGCCAGTAGTACGTTCCAGGGTGCGCCAGAACTTTCACCCCTCCACTTT. Encoded protein: CASSTFQGAPELSPLHF.

The genes are TRBV27 and TRBJ2-1; maybe TRBD2 (7 bases). CDR1 MNHEY and CDR2 SMNVEV come from the germline V gene (reference sequence). V was clipped by 5 bases and J by 0 bases, with 14 bases between them. The CDR3 has 16 amino acids. The DNA for the CDR3 is TGTGCCAGCAGTATGAGGGGGGGTAGCTCCTACAATGAGCAGTTCTTC. Translating it yields CASSMRGGSSYNEQFF.

This sequence joins TRBV18 and TRBJ1-5, with a possible D match to TRBD1 (5 bases). This CDR3 contains 15 residues. Deletions cut 3 bases from V and 5 bases from J, with 14 bases between. Germline CDR1 reads KGHSH; CDR2 reads LQKENI. The DNA for the CDR3 is TGTGCCAGCTCACCCCCGACAGCGGGAGATCAGCCCCAGCATTTT. The encoded protein is CASSPPTAGDQPQHF.

This chain links TRBV27 with TRBJ2-2; TRBD1 matches 8 bases. The junction had 13 bases not matched to a gene; V was cut back by 7 bases and J by 6 bases. The CDR3 length is 16 residues. Germline V gives CDR1 MNHEY, CDR2 SMNVEV (reference sequence). In nucleotides, the CDR3 is TGTGCCAGCACCCCGGACAGGGTCCCCGACGCCGGGGAGCTGTTTTTT. Its protein product is CASTPDRVPDAGELFF.

J is TRBJ1-1 and V is TRBV11-2; D is ambiguous. The CDR3 contains 13 residues. CDR1 and CDR2 (germline): SGHAT, FQNNGV. The V end was cut by 6 bases, the J end by 1 base, with 9 bases between. The CDR3 DNA follows: TGTGCCAGCAGTCCCGACTGGAACACTGAAGCTTTCTTT. This encodes CASSPDWNTEAFF.